The clone carrying this TCR beta chain turned up a few times. TCRdb recomputed calls from the 5' RACE reads with MiXCR, one row per CDR3 protein. This table has hundreds of thousands of distinct CDR3 sequences, about 15% appearing once. With 6 bases clipped from V and 3 bases from J, the junction kept 7 bases outside the gene matches. In germline, CDR1 is MNHEY, CDR2 SVGAGI. The CDR3 totals 14 residues. The data were taken from a study of T-cell memory formation after mild COVID-19. Sequenced: PBMCs or a T cell subset sorted from them (not recorded which). The V and J genes are TRBV6-5 and TRBJ1-2, with 7 bases identical to TRBD1. The sequence was collected from a man in his late teens or twenties who had mild COVID-19 (a few samples of this study predate the infection). Cell type and time point are not known. The CDR3 loop reads CASRKTGLDYGYTF. The DNA of the CDR3 is TGTGCCAGCAGGAAGACAGGGCTCGACTATGGCTACACCTTC.